This is a list of T cell receptor beta chains from one sample in a study of T cells in Graves' hyperthyroidism and ophthalmopathy. MiXCR, applied by TCRdb to the multiplex PCR reads, yields one record per CDR3 protein. The table lists around 300,000 distinct CDR3 sequences, around 13% of them singletons. Sequencing was performed on blood. These receptor sequences come from a woman under 40 with Graves' hyperthyroidism. Each CDR3 is given with its conserved first and last residue. Each record gives: V gene, J gene, D gene, clone size, CDR3 DNA, CDR3 protein. D genes are given only for firm matches. Some rows mark clone size as missing; the rest say once, few, many or name a class of expanded clone.

TRBV20-1	TRBJ1-4	NA	NA	TGCAGTGCTTCTGACAACAATGAAAAACTGTTTTTT	CSASDNNEKLFF
TRBV6-1	TRBJ1-5	NA	many	TGTGCCAGTCACAGGGCAGCATTCAATCAGCCCCAGCATTTT	CASHRAAFNQPQHF
TRBV28	TRBJ1-1	NA	many	TGTGCCAGCAGTAGCGACAGGAGGGTGAACACTGAAGCTTTCTTT	CASSSDRRVNTEAFF
TRBV19	TRBJ2-1	NA	few	TGTGCCAGTAGTTCGAGGGGGGAGGGGACCTACAATGAGCAGTTCTTC	CASSSRGEGTYNEQFF
TRBV24-1	TRBJ1-5	TRBD1	few	TGTGCCACCGGCGGGACAGGATCACTCAATCAGCCCCAGCATTTT	CATGGTGSLNQPQHF
TRBV20-1	TRBJ1-1	NA	many	TGCAGTGCTAGGACCCGGATGGTGCGTCAGAGCACTGAAGCTTTCTTT	CSARTRMVRQSTEAFF
TRBV20-1	TRBJ1-6	NA	many	TGCAGTGCCTCAAGACAGGAGGTCGTGTTTAGGGCCCTCCACTTT	CSASRQEVVFRALHF
TRBV27	TRBJ1-4	NA	many	TGTGCCAGCAGTTTATCAGGGTATGGAAAACTGTTTTTT	CASSLSGYGKLFF
TRBV25-1	TRBJ2-1	TRBD2	NA	TGTGCCAGCAGTGCCCGGACTAGCGGGAGTCCCACACACCACAATGAGCAGTTCTTC	CASSARTSGSPTHHNEQFF
TRBV5-1	TRBJ2-7	NA	many	TGCGCCAGCAGCTTGAACAAGGCGGTTGAGCAGTACTTC	CASSLNKAVEQYF
TRBV11-2	TRBJ2-1	NA	NA	TGTGCCAGCAGCTTAGGAGGCATACCGTTCTTC	CASSLGGIPFF
TRBV4-1	TRBJ1-1	NA	NA	TGCGCCAGCAGCCAAGTATGGGGGAACACTGAAGCTTTCTTT	CASSQVWGNTEAFF
TRBV20-1	TRBJ1-1	NA	many	TGCAGTGCTAGTCCAGGGACCCTTTATCAAGCTTTCTTT	CSASPGTLYQAFF
TRBV29-1	TRBJ2-2	NA	NA	TGCAGCGCCTGGGGGGCGAACACCGGGGAGCTGTTTTTT	CSAWGANTGELFF
TRBV6-5	TRBJ2-2	NA	NA	TGTGCCAGCAGTTACACTAGGGGCACCGGGGAGCTGTTTTTT	CASSYTRGTGELFF
TRBV7-9	TRBJ2-7	TRBD2	few	TGTGCCAGCAGGGGAGCGGGAGTCGGCGAGCAGTACTTC	CASRGAGVGEQYF
TRBV2	TRBJ1-2	NA	NA	TGTGCCAGCAGTGAAAAGGTTGGCTACACCTTC	CASSEKVGYTF
TRBV24-1	TRBJ2-1	TRBD2	NA	TGTGCCACCTGGCTTAGCGGGATAATTGCTTTTGAGCAGTTCTTC	CATWLSGIIAFEQFF
TRBV29-1	TRBJ2-7	NA	many	TGCAGCGTCCTACTCTTGGGTCTATTCAACGAGCAGTACTTC	CSVLLLGLFNEQYF
TRBV7-2	TRBJ2-3	TRBD2	many	TGTGCCAGCAGCTCCCGAGCGGGGCCTAGCACAGATACGCAGTATTTT	CASSSRAGPSTDTQYF
TRBV12-3/TRBV12-4	TRBJ2-1	TRBD2	many	TGTGCCAGCAGCGGGGGGCTAGCGGGAGATCGCGAGCAGTTCTTC	CASSGGLAGDREQFF
TRBV28	TRBJ1-5	TRBD1	many	TGTGCCAGCAGTCACGACCCAACAGGGGATCAGCCCCAGCATTTT	CASSHDPTGDQPQHF
TRBV5-6	TRBJ1-5	NA	NA	TGTGCCAGCAGCACCGGGACTGCCGGACAGCCCCAGCATTTT	CASSTGTAGQPQHF
TRBV6-1	TRBJ2-7	TRBD1	many	TGTGCCAGCAGCGTACAGACAGGGGAAGGGGGTCCCTACGAGCAGTACTTC	CASSVQTGEGGPYEQYF
TRBV9	TRBJ2-1	NA	many	TGTGCCAGCAGCGTAGGGGCCGGGCAAAACAATGAGCAGTTCTTC	CASSVGAGQNNEQFF
TRBV7-3	TRBJ2-1	NA	many	TGTGCCAGCAGCTTAAAAAGGGAAGGCGAGCAGTTCTTC	CASSLKREGEQFF
TRBV20-1	TRBJ1-6	TRBD1	many	TGCAGTGCTGTCCCGGGACAGGGACCCAATTCACCCCTCCACTTT	CSAVPGQGPNSPLHF
TRBV9	TRBJ1-1	NA	NA	TGTGCCAGCAGCCCCCGGCCAACCTCGGGGACTGAAGCTTTCTTT	CASSPRPTSGTEAFF
TRBV19	TRBJ2-1	TRBD2	NA	TGTGCCAGTAGTCCGGACCCGGGACTAGCGTTCTACAATGAGCAGTTCTTC	CASSPDPGLAFYNEQFF
TRBV20-1	TRBJ2-4	NA	many	TGCAGTGCCAAACCCTGGGGGGAACAGGGCAAAAACATTCAGTACTTC	CSAKPWGEQGKNIQYF
TRBV9	TRBJ2-7	NA	NA	TGTGCCAGCAGTACAGGGTTTTCCGAGCAGTACTTC	CASSTGFSEQYF
TRBV6-2/TRBV6-3	TRBJ2-3	TRBD2	many	TGTGCCAGCAGTTACTCGATCGCAGACAGGGGACTAGCGGCGCCAGATACGCAGTATTTT	CASSYSIADRGLAAPDTQYF
TRBV20-1	TRBJ2-7	NA	many	TGCAGTGCTAGCGTCAGCTCCTACGAGCAGTACTTC	CSASVSSYEQYF
TRBV28	TRBJ2-7	NA	many	TGTGCCAGCAGTTCGGAGGGGGCGATGGGTTGGGAAGGGCAGTACTTC	CASSSEGAMGWEGQYF
TRBV28	TRBJ1-1	NA	NA	TGTGCCAGCAGTACACAAGAGGGGACTTTCTTT	CASSTQEGTFF
TRBV3-1	TRBJ2-1	NA	NA	TGTGCCAGCAGCCCAGAGGACAGGGAGGGCTATGAGCAGTTCTTC	CASSPEDREGYEQFF
TRBV6-1	TRBJ2-7	NA	NA	TGTGCCAGCACCTTCGGTACAGGGCGTAGCTCCTACGAGCAGTACTTC	CASTFGTGRSSYEQYF
TRBV29-1	TRBJ1-1	NA	many	TGCAGCGTTGAGCGGAGATTGAACACTGAAGCTTTCTTT	CSVERRLNTEAFF
TRBV12-3/TRBV12-4	TRBJ1-2	TRBD1	few	TGTGCCAGCAGTTTAGGACAGGGCTACTATGGCTACACCTTC	CASSLGQGYYGYTF
TRBV20-1	TRBJ2-5	NA	few	TGCAGTGCTAGAGATCGGCGGAGGACTTCTGGGCCGGCCCAGTACTTC	CSARDRRRTSGPAQYF
TRBV20-1	TRBJ2-5	TRBD2	many	TGCAGTGCTAGAGGACTAGCGGGAGGTGAACAAGAGACCCAGTACTTC	CSARGLAGGEQETQYF
TRBV27	TRBJ1-4	TRBD1	NA	TGTGCCAGCAGTCCCCTCGCCGGGACAGTGGCGGAAAAACTGTTTTTT	CASSPLAGTVAEKLFF
TRBV11-2	TRBJ2-1	TRBD2	many	TGTGCCAGCAGCTTATCTTTAGGGATAGCGGGACAAATTTACAATGAGCAGTTCTTC	CASSLSLGIAGQIYNEQFF
TRBV28	TRBJ2-1	TRBD2	many	TGTGCCAGCACCCGCTATGGGAGCGGGAGGGGGAATGAGCAGTTCTTC	CASTRYGSGRGNEQFF
TRBV27	TRBJ2-2	NA	NA	TGTGCCAGCAGCTCGTCTGGCTGGACCGGGGAGCTGTTTTTT	CASSSSGWTGELFF
TRBV5-1	TRBJ2-7	TRBD2	many	TGCGCCAGCAGCCCGGGGACTAGCGGGAGGCAGTACGAGCAGTACTTC	CASSPGTSGRQYEQYF
TRBV12-3/TRBV12-4	TRBJ2-7	TRBD1	NA	TGTGCCAGCAGTTCAGGACAGGGATTCTACGAGCAGTACTTC	CASSSGQGFYEQYF
TRBV5-6	TRBJ2-7	NA	NA	TGTGCCAGCAGCTCTACTGGGGGCCTCTACGAGCAGTACTTC	CASSSTGGLYEQYF
TRBV9	TRBJ2-7	TRBD2	NA	TGTGCCAGCAGCGCGACTAGCGGGAGCCTTAGCTCCTACGAGCAGTACTTC	CASSATSGSLSSYEQYF
TRBV6-1	TRBJ1-5	NA	few	TGTGCCAGCAGTACTCTGCCCCGCGGGCCCCAGCATTTT	CASSTLPRGPQHF
TRBV7-2	TRBJ2-7	TRBD2	few	TGTGCCAGCAGCTTAGCGTTCAGCGGGAGTTTGCACGAGCAGTACTTC	CASSLAFSGSLHEQYF
TRBV20-1	TRBJ2-1	TRBD2	NA	TGCAGTGCCCGGACTAGCGGGAGTAATGAGCAGTTCTTC	CSARTSGSNEQFF
TRBV7-6	TRBJ2-1	TRBD2	NA	TGTGCCAGCAGCTTAGCGCCGCCGGGAGGTTCCTACAATGAGCAGTTCTTC	CASSLAPPGGSYNEQFF
TRBV20-1	TRBJ2-7	NA	many	TGCAGTGCTAGATTAGGAGCGTGGGACGAGCAGTACTTC	CSARLGAWDEQYF
TRBV28	TRBJ2-1	NA	many	TGTGCCAGCAGTTTAGCATTCGGACCGAATGAGCAGTTCTTC	CASSLAFGPNEQFF